The T cell receptor beta chain under discussion was sequenced for a study of blood T cell repertoires in COVID-19. Data came from immunoSEQ multiplex PCR; TCRdb stores just in-frame clones and leaves some out. The table lists hundreds of thousands of clones, around 87% of them singletons. This TCR derives from a woman between 45 and 60 years old with COVID-19, enrolled during active disease. The sample consisted of peripheral blood.

CDR3 protein: CASSVGQPGETQYF. CDR3 bases: TGTGCCAGCAGCGTAGGACAGCCGGGAGAGACCCAGTACTTC. The chain carries TRBV9 and TRBJ2-5; maybe TRBD1 (5 bases). The CDR3 loop spans 14 amino acids. V lost 0 bases and J lost 4, with 10 bases in between. From germline, CDR1 is SGDLS and CDR2 YYNGEE.